One and the same sample provided the 17 T cell receptor beta chains below, sequenced in a study of STAT3 mutations in large granular lymphocyte leukemia. General study points: In T-cell large granular lymphocyte leukemia, about half of patients showed multiple immunodominant subclonotypes.

Antigens for these TCRs are unknown. Clones were read by immunoSEQ multiplex PCR, and TCRdb kept only the in-frame ones, dropping some. The data contain over 10,000 clones, about 85% of them singletons. Source material: peripheral blood mononuclear cells. The receptors here all came from a man aged 55-75 years with T-cell large granular lymphocyte leukemia. Some clones in this sample may be carry-over from other donors' samples.

The chain joins TRBV20-1 to TRBJ1-1, with D unclear. Trimming pared 3 bases from V and 11 bases from J, leaving 13 bases between. CDR1 DFQATT and CDR2 SNEGSKA come from the germline V gene (reference sequence). The CDR3 totals 11 residues. The CDR3 loop is CSARFGVSAFF. In DNA form, the CDR3 reads TGCAGTGCTAGGTTTGGGGTTTCGGCTTTCTTT.

This clone is labeled as medium-sized. The CDR3 DNA sequence: TGCGCCAGCAGCCAAGGAGGCTTGAGCAATCAGCCCCAGCATTTT. This gives the protein CASSQGGLSNQPQHF. The chain is built from TRBV4-1 and TRBJ1-5; D ambiguous. The germline V and J ends were trimmed by 1 base and 1 base, with 8 bases remaining between them. CDR3 length: 15 residues. CDR1 MGHRA and CDR2 YSYEKL come from the germline V gene.

The rearrangement joins TRBV7-8 to TRBJ1-2; 8 bases are a match to TRBD1. The CDR3 spans 18 residues. Germline V lookup: CDR1 SGHVS, CDR2 FQNEAQ. With 1 base clipped from V and 4 bases from J, the junction kept 14 bases outside the gene matches. The CDR3 nucleotides are TGTGCCAGCAGCTTAGGACCGAGCTCAGGGGGCTCAGGCTATGGCTACACCTTC. This gives the protein CASSLGPSSGGSGYGYTF.

V and J are TRBV5-6 and TRBJ1-1, with TRBD1 matching over 9 bases. Germline V CDR1 and CDR2: SGHDT, YYEEEE. The CDR3 length is 17 residues. V lost 1 base to trimming and J lost 4 bases; unmatched junction nucleotides: 11. CDR3: CASSLKFSGTGTTEAFF. CDR3 DNA: TGTGCCAGCAGCTTGAAATTCTCCGGGACAGGGACCACTGAAGCTTTCTTT.

This clone was seen a handful of times. CDR3 DNA: TGCGCCAGCAGCTTGGAGGGACTAGGCACAGATACGCAGTATTTT. Translated: CASSLEGLGTDTQYF. The chain combines TRBV5-1 with TRBJ2-3; 8 nucleotides match TRBD2. After removal of 0 bases from V and 1 base from J, the junction contained 1 base not matched to a gene. This CDR3 has 15 amino acids. Germline CDR1 reads SGHRS; CDR2 reads YFSETQ.

The table lists this clone with a count of one. This chain connects TRBV5-6 to TRBJ2-3, with no clear D. Germline CDR1 SGHDT, CDR2 YYEEEE. The CDR3 consists of 14 residues. V lost 4 bases, J lost 0 bases, and 9 bases lay in between. CDR3 nucleotide sequence: TGTGCCAGCAGCCAGGCCGCTAGCACAGATACGCAGTATTTT. Its translation is CASSQAASTDTQYF.

The gene calls are TRBV7-9 and TRBJ2-1; D perhaps matches TRBD2 (6 bases). The CDR3 totals 12 residues. The V end was cut by 5 bases, the J end by 8 bases, with 10 bases between. The germline CDR1 and CDR2 sequences are SEHNR and FQNEAQ (reference sequence). The CDR3 region has the DNA TGTGCCAGCAGCGACGGGACTTATGAGCAGTTCTTC. This gives the protein CASSDGTYEQFF.

The chain couples TRBV7-2 to TRBJ2-7, with 8 bases lining up with TRBD2. V dropped 5 bases and J dropped 4; count of bases not matched to a gene: 4. The germline gives CDR1 SGHTA, CDR2 FQGNSA. The CDR3 sequence is 13 residues long. The chain's CDR3 is CASSGLAMYEQYF. CDR3 sequence (DNA): TGTGCCAGCAGCGGACTAGCCATGTACGAGCAGTACTTC.

This clone was detected only once. This chain connects TRBV7-9 to TRBJ2-5, with D possibly TRBD2 on 7 matching bases. From germline, CDR1 is SEHNR and CDR2 FQNEAQ (reference sequence). With 4 bases removed from V and 5 bases from J, the gap between germline ends came to 14 bases. This CDR3 has 14 amino acids. CDR3 nucleotide sequence: TGTGCCAGCAGCTCCAGGGGAGGGTCGGAGACCCAGTACTTC. This sequence encodes CASSSRGGSETQYF.

J is TRBJ2-1 and V is TRBV9, with D possibly being TRBD1 or TRBD2 (5 bases each). This CDR3 has 15 residues. Trimming stripped 4 bases from V and 3 bases from J, with 14 bases between. Germline lookup yields CDR1 SGDLS and CDR2 YYNGEE. In DNA, the CDR3 is TGTGCCAGCAGCCCGGAAACGGGGCTCTACAATGAGCAGTTCTTC. Protein product: CASSPETGLYNEQFF.

V gene TRBV30 combines with J gene TRBJ2-1, with D possibly being TRBD1 or TRBD2 (5 bases each). V dropped 2 bases and J dropped 5 bases, with 10 bases sitting between them. The CDR3 consists of 13 residues. Germline CDR1 is GTSNPN and CDR2 is SVGIG (reference sequence). The CDR3 DNA reads as TGTGCCTGGAGTCCGGGGCTGGACAATGAGCAGTTCTTC. Its protein is CAWSPGLDNEQFF.

Here the CDR3 reads CASSLVTGGAGEQYF. The CDR3 DNA sequence: TGCGCCAGCAGCTTGGTAACAGGGGGGGCGGGCGAGCAGTACTTC. The chain joins TRBV5-1 to TRBJ2-7; possibly TRBD1 for D (8 bases). This CDR3 region has 15 residues. CDR1 is SGHRS and CDR2 is YFSETQ in the germline V gene. With 0 bases removed from V and 6 bases from J, the gap between germline ends came to 16 bases.

The CDR3 DNA reads as TGTGCCAGCAGCCCGGGACTAGCGGAAGAGACCCAGTACTTC. Protein: CASSPGLAEETQYF. The gene calls are TRBV7-2 and TRBJ2-5, with 11 bases matching TRBD2. This CDR3 is 14 amino acids long. Trimming removed 5 bases from V and 3 bases from J; junction bases left unmatched: 2. From germline, CDR1 is SGHTA and CDR2 FQGNSA.

The chain is built from TRBV6-5 and TRBJ2-2; the D gene is possibly TRBD2 (5 bases). Germline CDR1 MNHEY, CDR2 SVGAGI. Trimming removed 7 bases from V and 3 bases from J, with 12 bases in between. This CDR3 is 14 amino acids long. CDR3 in DNA: TGTGCCAGCACGACGGACTCCGACACCGGGGAGCTGTTTTTT. This codes for CASTTDSDTGELFF.

The J gene is TRBJ2-7, the V gene TRBV10-3, with D tentatively TRBD2 (6 bases). With 3 bases removed from V and 1 base from J, the gap between germline ends came to 10 bases. Germline assignment: CDR1 ENHRY and CDR2 SYGVKD. This CDR3 spans 14 amino acids. As DNA, the CDR3 is TGTGCCATCAGTGACGAGCGGGCATCCTACGAGCAGTACTTC. It yields the protein CAISDERASYEQYF.

This chain links TRBV30 with TRBJ1-1, with 7 positions matching TRBD1. Germline CDR1 and CDR2: GTSNPN and SVGIG (reference sequence). The V segment lost 2 bases and the J segment 6 bases; nucleotides outside the gene matches: 6. This CDR3 has 13 residues. The CDR3 DNA follows: TGTGCCTGGAGTTTGAAGGGGGCGGCTGAAGCTTTCTTT. This sequence encodes CAWSLKGAAEAFF. The full variable domain, its missing parts supplied by reference TRBV30 and TRBJ1-1, is SQTIHQWPATLVQPVGSPLSLECTVEGTSNPNLYWYRQAAGRGLQLLFYSVGIGQISSEVPQNLSASRPQDRQFILSSKKLLLSDSGFYLCAWSLKGAAEAFFGQGTRLTVV.

The chain employs TRBV5-1 and TRBJ2-3; D unclear. Trimming cost V 1 base and J 1 base, with 4 bases left between them. CDR1 and CDR2 from the germline V gene are SGHRS and YFSETQ. This CDR3 region has 13 residues. The CDR3 nucleotides are TGCGCCAGCAGCTTGCAGGGCACAGATACGCAGTATTTT. Amino acid sequence: CASSLQGTDTQYF.